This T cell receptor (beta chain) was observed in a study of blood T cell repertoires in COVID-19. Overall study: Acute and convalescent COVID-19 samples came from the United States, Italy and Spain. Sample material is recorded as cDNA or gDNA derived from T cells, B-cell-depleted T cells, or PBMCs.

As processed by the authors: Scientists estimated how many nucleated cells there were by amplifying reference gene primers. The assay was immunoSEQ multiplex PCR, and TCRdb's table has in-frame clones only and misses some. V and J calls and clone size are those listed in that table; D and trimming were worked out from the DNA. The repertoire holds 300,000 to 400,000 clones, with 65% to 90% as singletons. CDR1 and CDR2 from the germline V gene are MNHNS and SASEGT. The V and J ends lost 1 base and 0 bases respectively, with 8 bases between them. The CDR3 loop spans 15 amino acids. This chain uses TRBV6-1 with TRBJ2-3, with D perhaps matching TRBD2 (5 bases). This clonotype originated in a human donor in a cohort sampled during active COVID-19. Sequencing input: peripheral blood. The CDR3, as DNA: TGTGCCAGCAGTGAAGGTGAGGGCAGCACAGATACGCAGTATTTT. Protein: CASSEGEGSTDTQYF.